The 10 T cell receptor beta chains below were found in one sample sequenced in a study of tumor-infiltrating lymphocytes in primary liver carcinoma. DNA and RNA were both co-extracted from roughly 18-30 mg of bulk tissue that had not been sorted. TCR beta cDNA came from approximately 540 ng total RNA, primed with a constant-region primer. For TCR beta, libraries were produced by three nested multiplex PCR rounds using slightly modified ARM-PCR. TRBV1-TRBV30 forward primers paired with a C-beta reverse primer were used in the first two PCR rounds, which ran 9 to 10 cycles each. TCRdb re-called the multiplex PCR reads through MiXCR, storing one row per CDR3 protein. Of around 25,000 distinct CDR3 sequences in the sample, around 78% are singletons; the top ten hold 46%. The source material was liver tumor tissue from sampling region 3. As to subset: tumor region T3, left-lateral pole. These TCRs come from a man aged 40-49 years with primary liver carcinoma and hepatitis B virus infection.

In the case of this clonotype: Sequence at one end of the junction differs from germline and may be a read error. The chain is built from TRBV4-1 and TRBJ2-7; D is undetermined. The CDR3 covers 16 residues. CDR1 MGHRA and CDR2 YSYEKL come from the germline V gene. The CDR3 nucleotides read TGCGCTAGCAGCCAATCCCTATCGCAGCCACTTTACGAGCAGTACTTC. It encodes CASSQSLSQPLYEQYF.

Comment on this clonotype: A read error is possible here, since a much larger clone lies one base away. This chain links TRBV30 with TRBJ2-1; 7 nucleotides agree with TRBD2. This CDR3 comprises 14 residues. The junction had 12 bases not matched to a gene; V was cut back by 2 bases and J by 11 bases. CDR1 GTSNPN and CDR2 SVGIG come from the germline V gene (reference sequence). DNA of the CDR3: TGTGCCTGGAGTCCGAGCGGGATTGGCGATAAGCAGTTCTTC. It encodes CAWSPSGIGDKQFF. Based on the CDR3 plus reference TRBV30 and TRBJ2-1, the full variable domain is SQTIHQWPATLVQPVGSPLSLECTVEGTSNPNLYWYRQAAGRGLQLLFYSVGIGQISSEVPQNLSASRPQDRQFILSSKKLLLSDSGFYLCAWSPSGIGDKQFFGPGTRLTVL.

Turning to this clonotype: Germline and junction disagree at one end, which may indicate a read error. The chain links TRBV11-2 to TRBJ2-1; D gene unclear. This CDR3 has 14 residues. CDR1 is SGHAT, CDR2 FQNNGV, per germline. The DNA for the CDR3 is TGTGCCAGCAGCTTATACCGGCTACTTGGTGAGCAGCTCTTC. Translated, it gives CASSLYRLLGEQLF.

About this clonotype: The junction differs from germline at one of its ends, possibly a read error. The rearrangement links TRBV6-2 or TRBV6-3 to TRBJ1-1, with D uncertain. Germline CDR1 and CDR2: MNHEY and SVGEGT. The length of the CDR3 is 14 residues. Here the CDR3 reads CARSYRKLNTEAFF. For the CDR3, the DNA is TGTGCCAGGAGTTACCGAAAGCTGAACACTGAAGCTTTCTTT.

Notes on this clonotype: Possible read error: a much larger clone is one base away. The V gene is TRBV14, the J gene TRBJ2-7, with D possibly being TRBD2 (6 bases). Germline V lookup: CDR1 SGHDN, CDR2 FVKESK. There are 12 residues in the CDR3. The CDR3 spells CAISQRVYEQYF. DNA of the CDR3: TGTGCCATCAGCCAGCGGGTCTACGAGCAGTACTTC.

This clonotype was recorded many times. The genes are TRBV25-1 and TRBJ2-7; D is possibly TRBD1 (5 bases). Per the germline V gene, CDR1 is MGHDK and CDR2 is SYGVNS. This CDR3 is 14 amino acids long. Trimming pared 10 bases from V and 3 bases from J, leaving 19 bases between. CDR3 sequence: CATSNQGNLYEQYF. The CDR3 DNA reads TGTGCCACCAGCAATCAGGGAAACCTCTACGAGCAGTACTTC.

The chain has TRBV4-2 and TRBJ2-1; 8 nucleotides align to TRBD2. The germline CDR1 and CDR2 sequences are LGHNA and YNFKEQ. With 0 bases clipped from V and 10 bases from J, the junction kept 11 bases outside the gene matches. CDR3 length equals 16 residues. The CDR3 is CASSQEVSGIMGEQFF. The CDR3 coding sequence is TGTGCCAGCAGCCAAGAGGTTAGCGGGATTATGGGCGAGCAGTTCTTC.

The gene calls are TRBV5-4 and TRBJ2-1; D could derive from TRBD1 or TRBD2 (6 bases each). The CDR3 is 18 amino acids. The germline V gene has CDR1 SGHNT and CDR2 YYREEE (reference sequence). V lost 6 bases, J lost 0 bases, and 22 bases lay in between. For the CDR3, the DNA is TGTGCCAGCATCTTAGGGGGGACGGCCCTGAGCTCCTACAATGAGCAGTTCTTC. Translation gives CASILGGTALSSYNEQFF.

About this clonotype itself: The junction departs from germline at one end; a sequencing error may be responsible. This chain connects TRBV6-2 or TRBV6-3 to TRBJ2-1; 8 positions agree with TRBD2. This CDR3 region has 18 residues. Per germline, CDR1 MNHEY and CDR2 SVGEGT. CDR3 region: CASSYRAISGSSYNERFF. CDR3 DNA sequence: TGTGCCAGCAGTTACAGGGCGATAAGCGGGAGCTCCTACAATGAGCGGTTCTTC.

About this clonotype: The junction shows a germline mismatch at one end, possibly a read error. The chain is built from TRBV11-2 and TRBJ2-1, with D uncertain. CDR1 is SGHAT and CDR2 is FQNNGV in the germline V gene. The CDR3 extends over 16 amino acids. DNA of the CDR3: TGTACCAGCAACTTAGATCCAGAGAGCTCCTACAACGAGCAGTTCTTC. This translates into CTSNLDPESSYNEQFF.